Below, one T cell receptor beta chain is given with its context. The antigen is undetermined. The sample is drawn from a study of cytomegalovirus exposure and HLA in healthy donors. PCR used 60 Vbeta primers and 13 Jbeta primers. Here immunoSEQ multiplex PCR was the method, and the copy in TCRdb shows in-frame clones only, minus some. This repertoire shows 150,000 to 200,000 clones, about 72% found once; its top ten account for approximately 1.5%. Study results and caveats: In vitro confirmation showed a few CMV-associated chains to be CMV antigen specific. Later analysis identified a missense DCLRE1C variant that was linked to TCR beta V- and J-gene trimming.

The CDR3 is 15 residues long. Looked up from germline, CDR1 is KGHSH and CDR2 is LQKENI. V was pared by 2 bases and J by 3 bases, with 11 bases between. Sequencing input: PBMCs. The rearrangement links TRBV18 to TRBJ2-1, with D perhaps TRBD2 (6 bases). The receptor's source is a girl between 10 and 17 years old in good health and CMV-seronegative. The CDR3 reads CASSPIVADYNEQFF. The CDR3 nucleotides read TGTGCCAGCTCACCAATAGTAGCGGACTACAATGAGCAGTTCTTC.